This T cell receptor (beta chain) is drawn from a study of blood T cell repertoires in COVID-19. At the level of the study: The samples span acute and convalescent COVID-19 from the United States, Italy and Spain. Sample material is recorded as cDNA or gDNA derived from T cells, B-cell-depleted T cells, or PBMCs.

This clone was detected a few times. As originally analysed: Quantification of nucleated cells was approximated via reference gene primer amplification. TCRdb keeps only in-frame clones here, not all; method: immunoSEQ multiplex PCR. The V and J calls and clone size come from that table; D and trimming were worked out from the DNA. The table includes fewer than 110,000 clones, about 90% detected once. V shed 5 bases, J shed 0 bases, and the junction held 8 bases outside the gene matches. The CDR3 totals 17 residues. In germline, CDR1 is SQVTM, CDR2 ANQGSEA. This TCR was sampled from a man aged 50 to 60 with acute or convalescent COVID-19. The sample consisted of peripheral blood. The chain recombines TRBV29-1 with TRBJ2-1; 12 nucleotides line up with TRBD1. The CDR3 DNA is TGCAGCGTTCGGGGCCCGGGACAGGGGGCCTCCTACAATGAGCAGTTCTTC. The encoded protein is CSVRGPGQGASYNEQFF.